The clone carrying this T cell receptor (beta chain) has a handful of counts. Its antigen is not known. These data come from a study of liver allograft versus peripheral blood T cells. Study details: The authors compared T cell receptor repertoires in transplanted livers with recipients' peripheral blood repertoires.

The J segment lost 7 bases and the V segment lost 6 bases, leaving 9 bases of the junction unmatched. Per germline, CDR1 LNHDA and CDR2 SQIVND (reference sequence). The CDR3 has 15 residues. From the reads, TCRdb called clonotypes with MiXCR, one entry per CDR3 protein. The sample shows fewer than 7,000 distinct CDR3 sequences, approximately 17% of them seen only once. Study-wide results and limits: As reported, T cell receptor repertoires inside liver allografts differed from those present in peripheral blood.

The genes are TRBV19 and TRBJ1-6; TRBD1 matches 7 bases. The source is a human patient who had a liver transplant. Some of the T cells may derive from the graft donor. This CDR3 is CASSLQGLRNSPLHF. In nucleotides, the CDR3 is TGTGCCAGTAGCTTACAGGGGCTGAGGAATTCACCCCTCCACTTT. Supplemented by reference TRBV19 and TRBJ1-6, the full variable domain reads DGGITQSPKYLFRKEGQNVTLSCEQNLNHDAMYWYRQDPGQGLRLIYYSQIVNDFQKGDIAEGYSVSREKKESFPLTVTSAQKNPTAFYLCASSLQGLRNSPLHFGNGTRLTVT.